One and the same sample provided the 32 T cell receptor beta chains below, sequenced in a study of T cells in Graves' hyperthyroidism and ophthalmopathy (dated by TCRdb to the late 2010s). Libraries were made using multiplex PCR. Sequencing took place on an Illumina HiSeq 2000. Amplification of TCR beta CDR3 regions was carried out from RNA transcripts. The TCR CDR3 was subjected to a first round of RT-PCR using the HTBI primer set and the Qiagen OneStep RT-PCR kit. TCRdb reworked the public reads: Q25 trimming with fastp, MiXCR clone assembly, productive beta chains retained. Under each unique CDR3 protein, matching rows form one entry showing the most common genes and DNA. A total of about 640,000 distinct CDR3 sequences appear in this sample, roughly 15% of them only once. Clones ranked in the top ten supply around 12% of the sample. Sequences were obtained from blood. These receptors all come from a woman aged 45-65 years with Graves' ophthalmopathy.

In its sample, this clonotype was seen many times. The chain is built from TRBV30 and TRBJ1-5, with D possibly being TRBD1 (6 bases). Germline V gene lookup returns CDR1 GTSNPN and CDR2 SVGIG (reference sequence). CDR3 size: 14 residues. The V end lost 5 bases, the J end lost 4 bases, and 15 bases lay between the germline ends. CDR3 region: CAWGQPGANQPQHF. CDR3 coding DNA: TGTGCCTGGGGACAGCCAGGAGCTAATCAGCCCCAGCATTTT.

The CDR3 spells CASSLGTGEATNEKLFF. DNA for the CDR3: TGTGCCAGCAGTTTAGGGACAGGGGAGGCAACTAATGAAAAACTGTTTTTT. This chain joins TRBV28 and TRBJ1-4; 10 nucleotides align to TRBD1. The germline V gene encodes CDR1 MDHEN and CDR2 SYDVKM. The V gene end was trimmed by 2 bases and the J gene end by 0 bases; junction bases not matched to a gene: 3. This CDR3 contains 17 residues. The variable domain in full, with the rest retrieved from reference TRBV28 and TRBJ1-4, is DVKVTQSSRYLVKRTGEKVFLECVQDMDHENMFWYRQDPGLGLRLIYFSYDVKMKEKGDIPEGYSVSREKKERFSLILESASTNQTSMYLCASSLGTGEATNEKLFFGSGTQLSVL.

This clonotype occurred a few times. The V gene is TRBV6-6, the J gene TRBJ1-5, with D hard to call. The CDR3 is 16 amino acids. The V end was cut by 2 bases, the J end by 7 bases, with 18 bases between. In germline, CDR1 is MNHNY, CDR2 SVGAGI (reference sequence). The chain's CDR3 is CASSYGEAETEQPQHF. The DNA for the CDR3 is TGTGCCAGCAGTTACGGGGAGGCGGAGACTGAGCAGCCCCAGCATTTT.

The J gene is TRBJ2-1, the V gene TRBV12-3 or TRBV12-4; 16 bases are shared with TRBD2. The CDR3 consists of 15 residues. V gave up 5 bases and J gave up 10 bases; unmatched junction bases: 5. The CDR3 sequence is CASSNGTSGREEQFF. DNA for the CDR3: TGTGCCAGCAGTAACGGGACTAGCGGGAGGGAAGAGCAGTTCTTC.

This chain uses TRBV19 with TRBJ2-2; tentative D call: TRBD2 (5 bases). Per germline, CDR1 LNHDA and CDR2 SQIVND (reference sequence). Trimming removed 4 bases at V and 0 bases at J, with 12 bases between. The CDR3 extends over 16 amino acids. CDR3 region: CASSNPGTANTGELFF. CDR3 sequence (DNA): TGTGCCAGTAGTAATCCGGGAACAGCGAACACCGGGGAGCTGTTTTTT.

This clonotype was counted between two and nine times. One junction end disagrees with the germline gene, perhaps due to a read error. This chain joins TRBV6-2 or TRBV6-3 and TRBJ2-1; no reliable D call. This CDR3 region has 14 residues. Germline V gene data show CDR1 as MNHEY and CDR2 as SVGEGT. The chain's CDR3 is CASSYWNTYNEQSF. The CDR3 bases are TGTGCCAGCAGTTATTGGAATACCTACAATGAGCAGTCCTTC.

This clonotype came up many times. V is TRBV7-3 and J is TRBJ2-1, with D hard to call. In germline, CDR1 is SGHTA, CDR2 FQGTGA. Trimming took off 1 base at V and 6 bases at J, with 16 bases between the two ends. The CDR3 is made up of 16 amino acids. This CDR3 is CASSLKVGSVRNEQFF. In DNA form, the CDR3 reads TGTGCCAGCAGCTTAAAGGTCGGGTCAGTGCGCAATGAGCAGTTCTTC.

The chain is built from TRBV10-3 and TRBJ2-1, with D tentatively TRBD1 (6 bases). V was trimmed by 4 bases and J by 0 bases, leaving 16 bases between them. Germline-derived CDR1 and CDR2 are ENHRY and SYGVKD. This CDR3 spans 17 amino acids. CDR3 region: CAISVPWDKSSYNEQFF. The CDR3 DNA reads TGTGCCATCAGTGTGCCCTGGGACAAGAGCTCCTACAATGAGCAGTTCTTC.

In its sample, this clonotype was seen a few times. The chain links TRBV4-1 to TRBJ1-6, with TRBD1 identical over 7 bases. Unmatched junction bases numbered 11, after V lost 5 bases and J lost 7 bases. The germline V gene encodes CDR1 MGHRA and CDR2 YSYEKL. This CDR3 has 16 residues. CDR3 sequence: CASSNSPDRTNSPLHF. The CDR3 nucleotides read TGCGCCAGCAGCAACAGCCCGGACAGGACAAATTCACCCCTCCACTTT.

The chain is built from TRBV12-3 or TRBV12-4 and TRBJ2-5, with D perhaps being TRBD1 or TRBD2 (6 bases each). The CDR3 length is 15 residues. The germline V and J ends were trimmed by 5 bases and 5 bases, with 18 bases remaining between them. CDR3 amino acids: CASSLGGGQVETQYF. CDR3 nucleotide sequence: TGTGCCAGCAGTCTCGGTGGGGGGCAGGTTGAGACCCAGTACTTC.

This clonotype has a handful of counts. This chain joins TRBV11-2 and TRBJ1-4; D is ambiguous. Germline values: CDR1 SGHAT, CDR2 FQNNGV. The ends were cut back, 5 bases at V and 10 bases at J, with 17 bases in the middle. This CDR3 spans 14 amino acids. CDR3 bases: TGTGCCAGCAGCCTATTAGCGGGGTCCGGAAAACTGTTTTTT. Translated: CASSLLAGSGKLFF.

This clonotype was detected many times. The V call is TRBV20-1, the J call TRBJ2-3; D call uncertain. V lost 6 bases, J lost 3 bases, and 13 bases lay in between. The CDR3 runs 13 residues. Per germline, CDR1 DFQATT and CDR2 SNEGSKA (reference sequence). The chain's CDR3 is CSAPRALTDTQYF. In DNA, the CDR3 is TGCAGTGCCCCCCGTGCTCTTACAGATACGCAGTATTTT.

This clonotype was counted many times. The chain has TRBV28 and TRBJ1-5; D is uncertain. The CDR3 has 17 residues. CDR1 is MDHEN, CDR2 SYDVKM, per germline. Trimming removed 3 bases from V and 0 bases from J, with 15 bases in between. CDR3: CASSFGQTINSNQPQHF. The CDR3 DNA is TGTGCCAGCAGTTTTGGTCAGACCATTAATAGCAATCAGCCCCAGCATTTT.

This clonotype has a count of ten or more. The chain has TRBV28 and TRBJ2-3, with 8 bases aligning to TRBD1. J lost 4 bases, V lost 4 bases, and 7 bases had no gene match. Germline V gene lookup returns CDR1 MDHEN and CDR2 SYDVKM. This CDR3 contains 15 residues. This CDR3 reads CASSSGRGQADTQYF. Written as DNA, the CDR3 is TGTGCCAGCAGTTCCGGCAGGGGGCAGGCAGATACGCAGTATTTT. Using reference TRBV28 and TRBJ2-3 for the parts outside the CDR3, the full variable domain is DVKVTQSSRYLVKRTGEKVFLECVQDMDHENMFWYRQDPGLGLRLIYFSYDVKMKEKGDIPEGYSVSREKKERFSLILESASTNQTSMYLCASSSGRGQADTQYFGPGTRLTVL.

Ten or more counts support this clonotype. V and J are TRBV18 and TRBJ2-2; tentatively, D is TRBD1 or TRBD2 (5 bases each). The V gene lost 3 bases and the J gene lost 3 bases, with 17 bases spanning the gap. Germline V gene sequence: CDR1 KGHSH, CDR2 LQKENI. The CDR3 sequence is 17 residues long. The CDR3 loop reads CASSPVTGTLDTGELFF. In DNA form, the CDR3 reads TGTGCCAGCTCACCCGTCACGGGGACCCTGGACACCGGGGAGCTGTTTTTT.

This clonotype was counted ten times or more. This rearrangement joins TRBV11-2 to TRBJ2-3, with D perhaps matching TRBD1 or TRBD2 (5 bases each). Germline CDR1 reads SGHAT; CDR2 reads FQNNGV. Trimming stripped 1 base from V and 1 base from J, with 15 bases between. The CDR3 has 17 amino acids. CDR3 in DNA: TGTGCCAGCAGCTTAGGAGCCACCGGGACGGGCACAGATACGCAGTATTTT. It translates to CASSLGATGTGTDTQYF. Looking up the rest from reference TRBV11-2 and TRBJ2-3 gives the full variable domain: EAGVAQSPRYKIIEKRQSVAFWCNPISGHATLYWYQQILGQGPKLLIQFQNNGVVDDSQLPKDRFSAERLKGVDSTLKIQPAKLEDSAVYLCASSLGATGTGTDTQYFGPGTRLTVL.

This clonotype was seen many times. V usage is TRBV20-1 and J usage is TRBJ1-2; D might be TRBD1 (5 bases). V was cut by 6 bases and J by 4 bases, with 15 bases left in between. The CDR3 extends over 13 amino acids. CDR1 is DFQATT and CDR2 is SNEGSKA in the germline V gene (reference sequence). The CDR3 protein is CSARTGDSYGYTF. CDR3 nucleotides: TGCAGTGCCCGAACAGGAGATAGCTATGGCTACACCTTC.

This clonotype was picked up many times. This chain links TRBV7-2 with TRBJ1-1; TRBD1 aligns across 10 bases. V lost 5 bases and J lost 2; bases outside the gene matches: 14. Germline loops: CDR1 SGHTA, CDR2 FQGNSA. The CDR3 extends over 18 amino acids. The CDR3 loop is CASSRNPGQGLGNTEAFF. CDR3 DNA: TGTGCCAGCAGCCGAAATCCGGGACAGGGGCTAGGTAACACTGAAGCTTTCTTT.

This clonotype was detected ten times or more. CDR3 sequence: CSASASRPEEPQHF. CDR3 sequence (DNA): TGCAGTGCTAGCGCTAGTCGGCCCGAGGAGCCCCAGCATTTT. The chain combines TRBV20-1 with TRBJ1-5, with D unresolved. CDR3 length equals 14 residues. Trimming took off 3 bases at V and 8 bases at J, with 17 bases between the two ends. Germline lookup yields CDR1 DFQATT and CDR2 SNEGSKA (reference sequence).

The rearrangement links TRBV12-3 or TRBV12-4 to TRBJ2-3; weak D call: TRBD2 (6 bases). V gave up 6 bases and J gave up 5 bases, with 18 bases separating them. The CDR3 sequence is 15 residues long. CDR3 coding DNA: TGTGCCAGCAGCGTAGCGGTGGATAGGGAAGATACGCAGTATTTT. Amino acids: CASSVAVDREDTQYF.

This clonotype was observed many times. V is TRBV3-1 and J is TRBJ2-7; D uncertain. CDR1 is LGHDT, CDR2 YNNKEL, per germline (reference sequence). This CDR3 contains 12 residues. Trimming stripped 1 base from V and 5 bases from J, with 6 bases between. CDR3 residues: CASSQVGHEQYF. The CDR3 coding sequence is TGTGCCAGCAGCCAAGTTGGCCACGAGCAGTACTTC.

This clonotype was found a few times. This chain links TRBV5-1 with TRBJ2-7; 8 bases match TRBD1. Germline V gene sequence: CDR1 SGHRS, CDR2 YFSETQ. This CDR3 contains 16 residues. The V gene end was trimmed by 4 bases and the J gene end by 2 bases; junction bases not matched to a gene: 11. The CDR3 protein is CASSNLQGVTTYEQYF. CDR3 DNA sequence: TGCGCCAGCAGCAACCTACAGGGGGTTACCACCTACGAGCAGTACTTC.

The chain's CDR3 is CASSWGQLITDTQYF. CDR3 DNA sequence: TGTGCCAGTAGCTGGGGACAGCTCATCACAGATACGCAGTATTTT. The chain recombines TRBV19 with TRBJ2-3, with 7 nucleotides matching TRBD1. V lost 6 bases to trimming and J lost 2 bases; unmatched junction nucleotides: 8. The CDR3 has 15 residues. Germline values: CDR1 LNHDA, CDR2 SQIVND (reference sequence).

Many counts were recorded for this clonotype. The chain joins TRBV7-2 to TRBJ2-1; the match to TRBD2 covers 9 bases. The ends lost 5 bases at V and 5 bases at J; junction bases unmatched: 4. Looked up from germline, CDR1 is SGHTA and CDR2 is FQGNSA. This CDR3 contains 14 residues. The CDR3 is CASSPQRGDNEQFF. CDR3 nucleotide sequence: TGTGCCAGCAGCCCCCAGCGGGGGGACAATGAGCAGTTCTTC.

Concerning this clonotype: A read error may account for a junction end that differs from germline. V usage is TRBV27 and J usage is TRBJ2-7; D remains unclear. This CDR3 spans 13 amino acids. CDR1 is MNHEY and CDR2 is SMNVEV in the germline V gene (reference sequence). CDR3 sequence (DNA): TGTGCCAGCAGTTTAGGGCCGGGTTACGAGCAGCACTTC. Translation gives CASSLGPGYEQHF.

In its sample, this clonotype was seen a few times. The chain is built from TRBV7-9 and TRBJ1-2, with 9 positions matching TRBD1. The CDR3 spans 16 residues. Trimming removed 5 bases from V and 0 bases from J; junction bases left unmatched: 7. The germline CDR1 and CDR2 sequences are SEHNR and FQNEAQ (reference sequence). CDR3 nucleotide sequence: TGTGCCAGCAGCGAGAGGGGACAGGGTACTAACTATGGCTACACCTTC. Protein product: CASSERGQGTNYGYTF.

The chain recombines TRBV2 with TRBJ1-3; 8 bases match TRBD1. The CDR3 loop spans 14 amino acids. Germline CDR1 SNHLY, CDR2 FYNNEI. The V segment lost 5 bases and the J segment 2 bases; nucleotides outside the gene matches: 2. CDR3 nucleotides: TGTGCCAGCAGTAAGACAGGGGCTGGAAACACCATATATTTT. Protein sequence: CASSKTGAGNTIYF. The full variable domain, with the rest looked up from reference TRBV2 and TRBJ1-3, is EPEVTQTPSHQVTQMGQEVILRCVPISNHLYFYWYRQILGQKVEFLVSFYNNEISEKSEIFDDQFSVERPDGSNFTLKIRSTKLEDSAMYFCASSKTGAGNTIYFGEGSWLTVV.

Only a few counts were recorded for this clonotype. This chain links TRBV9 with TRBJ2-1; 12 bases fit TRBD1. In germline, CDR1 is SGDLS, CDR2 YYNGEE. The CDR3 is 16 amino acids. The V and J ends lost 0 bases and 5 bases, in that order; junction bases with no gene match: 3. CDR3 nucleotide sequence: TGTGCCAGCAGCGTAGTTGGGACAGGGGGCAACAATGAGCAGTTCTTC. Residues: CASSVVGTGGNNEQFF. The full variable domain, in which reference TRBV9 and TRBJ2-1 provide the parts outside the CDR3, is DSGVTQTPKHLITATGQRVTLRCSPRSGDLSVYWYQQSLDQGLQFLIQYYNGEERAKGNILERFSAQQFPDLHSELNLSSLELGDSALYFCASSVVGTGGNNEQFFGPGTRLTVL.

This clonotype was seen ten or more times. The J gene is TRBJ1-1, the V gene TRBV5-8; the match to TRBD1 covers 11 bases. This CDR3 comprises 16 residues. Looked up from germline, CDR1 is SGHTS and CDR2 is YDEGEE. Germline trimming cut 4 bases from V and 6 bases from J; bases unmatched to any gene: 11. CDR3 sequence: CASSDPPGQGASEAFF. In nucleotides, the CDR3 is TGTGCCAGCAGCGACCCTCCCGGACAGGGGGCTTCTGAAGCTTTCTTT.

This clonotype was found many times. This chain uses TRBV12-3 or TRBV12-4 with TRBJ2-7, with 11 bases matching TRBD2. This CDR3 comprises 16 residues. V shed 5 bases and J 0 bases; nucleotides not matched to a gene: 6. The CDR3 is CASSTRLAGTSYEQYF. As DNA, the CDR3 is TGTGCCAGCAGTACGAGACTAGCGGGGACCTCCTACGAGCAGTACTTC.

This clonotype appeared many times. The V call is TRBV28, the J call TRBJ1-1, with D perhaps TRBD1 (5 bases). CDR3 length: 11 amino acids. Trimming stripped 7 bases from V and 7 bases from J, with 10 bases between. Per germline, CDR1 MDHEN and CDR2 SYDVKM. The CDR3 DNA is TGTGCCAGCATCCGGGACGGTGAAGCTTTCTTT. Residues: CASIRDGEAFF.

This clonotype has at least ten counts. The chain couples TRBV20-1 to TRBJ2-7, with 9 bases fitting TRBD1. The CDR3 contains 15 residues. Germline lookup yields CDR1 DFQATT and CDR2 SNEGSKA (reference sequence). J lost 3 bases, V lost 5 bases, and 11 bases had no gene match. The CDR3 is CSAVPGQGTGYEQYF. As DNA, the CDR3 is TGCAGTGCTGTACCGGGACAGGGAACTGGCTACGAGCAGTACTTC.